A selection of T cell receptor beta chains follows, all from one sample in a study of T cell responses to AZD1222 COVID-19 vaccine. TCRdb's table, derived via immunoSEQ multiplex PCR, lists solely in-frame clones and lacks some. The data hold 90,000 to 150,000 clones, with 75% to 90% observed a single time. The sample was peripheral blood, taken 28 days after the second AZD1222 dose. The receptor source for this set is an adult who received the AZD1222 COVID-19 vaccine. Each CDR3 is given with its conserved first and last residue. Each record gives: clone size, J gene, D gene, V gene, CDR3 protein, CDR3 DNA. A D gene is named only where the DNA matches it firmly. Size tells how often a clone was seen (once, few, many) or the class of an expanded clone, and some rows leave it out.

. | TRBJ1-2 | . | TRBV18 | CASSETQGYNYGYTF | TGTGCCAGCTCAGAAACGCAAGGATATAACTATGGCTACACCTTC
. | TRBJ1-6 | . | TRBV7-3 | CASSPQGRGFNSPLHF | TGTGCCAGCAGCCCTCAGGGTAGGGGGTTTAATTCACCCCTCCACTTT
once | TRBJ1-2 | . | TRBV14 | CASSQEPLGYTF | TGTGCCAGCAGCCAAGAACCCCTCGGCTACACCTTC
. | TRBJ1-4 | TRBD1 | TRBV2 | CASSVDRPATNEKLFF | TGTGCCAGCAGTGTGGACAGGCCTGCAACTAATGAAAAACTGTTTTTT
few | TRBJ2-7 | TRBD2 | TRBV7-2 | CASSLRASGGYEQYF | TGTGCCAGCAGCTTAAGGGCTAGCGGGGGCTACGAGCAGTACTTC
. | TRBJ2-2 | TRBD2 | TRBV27 | CASSLNYASGGLSTGELFF | TGTGCCAGCAGTTTAAACTACGCTAGCGGGGGGCTGAGCACCGGGGAGCTGTTTTTT
. | TRBJ1-2 | TRBD1 | TRBV27 | CASSSQGQAEGYTF | TGTGCCAGCAGTTCCCAGGGACAGGCCGAGGGCTACACCTTC
. | TRBJ1-1 | . | TRBV19 | CASSKRPTAEAFF | TGTGCCAGTAGTAAGAGGCCTACCGCTGAAGCTTTCTTT
. | TRBJ2-2 | . | TRBV12-2 | CASRSPYQGAGTGELFF | TGTGCAAGTCGCTCGCCTTACCAGGGGGCAGGGACCGGGGAGCTGTTTTTT
. | TRBJ1-2 | . | TRBV6-5 | CASSYEGIGGYTF | TGTGCCAGCAGTTACGAGGGCATAGGGGGCTACACCTTC
. | TRBJ1-2 | . | TRBV7-2 | CASSLVEDNYGYTF | TGTGCCAGCAGCTTAGTCGAGGATAACTATGGCTACACCTTC
. | TRBJ1-5 | . | TRBV4-2 | CASSQDGVISGDQPQHF | TGTGCCAGCAGCCAAGATGGGGTTATCTCAGGGGATCAGCCCCAGCATTTT
few | TRBJ1-2 | TRBD1 | TRBV11-3 | CASSHGQGAYGYTF | TGTGCCAGCAGCCATGGACAGGGGGCCTACGGCTACACCTTC
. | TRBJ2-6 | . | TRBV24-1 | CATSDSRDRLSGANVLTF | TGTGCCACCAGTGATTCCAGGGATCGCCTCTCTGGGGCCAACGTCCTGACTTTC
. | TRBJ2-4 | TRBD1 | TRBV7-2 | CASSLGTGLNIQYF | TGTGCCAGCAGCTTAGGGACAGGGCTAAACATTCAGTACTTC
. | TRBJ2-4 | TRBD1 | TRBV6-5 | CASSSGQGSDIQYF | TGTGCCAGCAGTAGTGGACAGGGAAGTGACATTCAGTACTTC
. | TRBJ1-5 | . | TRBV19 | CASGRNQPQHF | TGTGCCAGTGGCCGAAATCAGCCCCAGCATTTT